This T cell receptor (beta chain) came from a study of cytomegalovirus exposure and HLA in healthy donors (dated by TCRdb to about 2017). Regarding the research as a whole: According to an earlier analysis of around 600 of the donors, some 180 million T cells yielded some 110 million unique TCR beta sequences and more than 250 Gb of sequence data. Approximately 300 gigabases of sequencing data and around 85 million unique TCR sequences made up an early release that covered several hundred HLA-typed donors. Of the approximately 400 genotyped donors, 65% to 90% fell in the genetic ancestry cluster associated with self-reported Caucasian donors. The study was designed to test whether signatures of past pathogen exposure could be identified by cataloging public T cell receptors. Using immunosequencing, the study profiled T cell repertoires from roughly 650 subjects and related those repertoires to cytomegalovirus serostatus. Along with the approximately 700-subject first cohort, a separate validation cohort of around 110 different subjects was used. The study combined high-throughput TCR immunosequencing, statistical association of individual TCRs with disease status, and machine learning to predict cytomegalovirus infection status. To study patterns of TCR occurrence, a later analysis re-analyzed previously published TCR beta repertoires from several hundred donors and added high-resolution HLA genotyping. In the later analysis, no new phenotypic data were used to find candidate immune exposures; instead, reliance was placed on TCR beta sequences and their occurrence across donors. An earlier analysis of around 580 of the donors used high-throughput TCR beta sequencing to judge whether each TCR beta V gene segment behaved as functional or pseudogenic. Donor age, sex, ethnicity and CMV serostatus were collected together with the repertoire data. A later genetic analysis took genome-wide SNP genotypes for about three fifths of the 666 donors and used that subset as a discovery cohort. All discovery cohort repertoires had been generated using a single sequencing platform. HLA typing covered class I and class II loci at four-digit resolution. Typing coverage varied by locus: about 620-630 donors for A, B, C, DRB1 and DQB1; roughly 500 for DQA1; about 570 for DPA1; roughly 450 for DPB1. Because of strong linkage in the cohort, four or five DR-DQ haplotypes were treated as single units for association and clustering. On average, roughly 200,000 unique TCR beta nucleotide sequences were sequenced per donor among 300 to 500 genotyped donors of the cohort, with roughly 18% of those sequences being non-productive.

General findings and caveats noted by the study authors: An association between a missense DCLRE1C variant and V-gene and J-gene trimming of TCR beta chains was found in a later genetic analysis and replicated in an independent cohort. In a later analysis, 16,951 TCR beta sequences were associated with specific HLA alleles at a false discovery rate of 0.05. CMV serostatus was the only immune exposure information available for the cohort. A later analysis found that HLA-associated TCR beta chains were more clonally expanded and had lower generation probabilities than equally common non-associated chains. While some public TCRs were present in many individuals, most TCR sequences turned up only very rarely across donors. In vitro tests confirmed that a few of the cytomegalovirus-associated TCR beta chains recognize cytomegalovirus antigens. A further reported finding was that TCR beta sequences accurately predicted the HLA-A and HLA-B alleles for most subjects in the first cohort. The presence/absence analyses assumed that sequencing depth was roughly uniform across donors, and that assumption may not be true. Correlated functional status among segregating V segments might reflect linkage disequilibrium, but an unknown experimental factor could not be ruled out. According to a later analysis, TCR association rates differed among HLA loci, with DRB1 alleles showing the most associated TCRs and HLA-C alleles showing the fewest. According to a later analysis, most CMV-associated TCR beta chains appeared to be HLA-restricted, and the HLA associations seemed to be driven largely by CMV exposure. Only TCR beta chains were sequenced in this cohort, and the absence of alpha or paired-chain data limited detectable features. In an earlier analysis of some 550 of the donors, most TCR beta V segments were observed in productive rearrangements about 87% or about 30% of the time, broadly matching IMGT annotations. Cytomegalovirus status was reported to be diagnosed by the classifier with high specificity and sensitivity in both the original and validation cohorts. The authors suggested that the approach could potentially be generalized to other disease states and immunological phenotypes. When HLA alleles, especially DR and DQ, strongly co-occurred, attributing TCR associations to individual alleles was difficult. Because the 87-base-pair reads could not distinguish some IMGT-functional V segments, including TRBV6-2 and TRBV6-3, those segments were excluded. Several of the top co-occurrence clusters appeared to be linked to parvovirus B19, influenza, CMV and Epstein-Barr virus, according to a later analysis. A cluster of highly shared sequence variants was judged likely to represent a technical artifact of the sequencing pipeline. Fewer than 20 rarely observed V segments, including chromosome 9 orphons, were excluded from the earlier analysis of almost 600 of the donors because counts were too low. In the study, around 150 TCR beta chains were listed as associated with cytomegalovirus. Because HLA typing was unavailable for some donors at each locus, only the typed subset was used in association tests. Compared with the approximately 600-donor mean, donors in an Asian-associated ancestry cluster had fewer N-insertions in productive TCRs, according to a later genetic analysis.

The sample holds one count of this clone. Its cognate antigen has yet to be identified. No base qualities exist here, and no much larger clone lies one base off it. The library was produced with the immunoSEQ multiplex PCR assay. For the multiplex PCR, a mixture combining 60 forward primers for TCR Vbeta segments and 13 reverse primers for TCR Jbeta segments was used. The CDR3 region of rearranged TCR beta genes was amplified from genomic DNA with a multiplex PCR assay. The Illumina HiSeq System was used to sequence the amplified TCR beta libraries as 87-base-pair reads. From the authors' description of their analysis: A later analysis counted approximately 76 million unique TCR beta chains across the 690 or so repertoires, and 9.5 million to 11 million of these chains were shared by at least two donors. Raw reads were error-corrected and collapsed into unique sequences with a nearest-neighbor algorithm that merged closely related sequences to remove PCR and sequencing errors. Alignment of CDR3 sequences to IMGT reference sequences was used to assign V, D and J gene segments. Each retained sequence needed at least a six-nucleotide match to both a V gene segment and a J gene segment. Rearrangements were called productive when the CDR3 lacked stop codons and stayed in frame with V and J; all others were non-productive. Following IMGT convention, CDR3 was defined as the stretch from the second conserved V-encoded cysteine to the conserved J-encoded phenylalanine. In an earlier analysis of some 550 of the donors, sequences lacking an unambiguous match to a single V gene segment were excluded. An earlier analysis of several hundred of the donors called V segments functional above 56.7% productive rearrangements and segregating when the between-donor standard deviation exceeded 5%. To diagnose cytomegalovirus status from the catalog of TCR beta chain sequences, a statistical classification framework was built. V and J gene assignment, in a later analysis, came from comparing TCR nucleotide sequences with IMGT/GENE-DB human TR gene sequences. Using the TCRdist pipeline, a later analysis assigned CDR3 sequences along with most-parsimonious VDJ recombination scenarios. In a later analysis, every TCR beta chain was defined by the combination of its CDR3 amino acid sequence and its V-gene family, and reads without a unique V-gene family were dropped. In a later analysis, several hundred highly shared, low-generation-probability nucleotide sequences were removed to address suspected cross-contamination and a sequencing artifact. In a later analysis, a clonal expansion index for each public chain was calculated from normalized within-repertoire ranks of inferred template counts. A later analysis computed generation probabilities with a VDJ recombination model fitted to out-of-frame rearrangements, and checked the results against IGoR. In a later analysis, TCR-TCR, TCR-HLA and TCR-CMV co-occurrence was scored with hypergeometric tests, and a repertoire-size bias correction was applied to TCR pairs. To estimate false discovery rates, a later analysis permuted the HLA or CMV assignments 20 times. In a later analysis, co-occurring TCRs were grouped with DBSCAN, and TCRdist sequence similarity was added when clustering was performed within HLA-allele-positive subsets. Repertoires with fewer than 30,000 or more than 120,000 public chains, plus five repertoires with anomalous nucleotide sharing, were excluded from co-occurrence clustering. TCRdb took over this immuneACCESS table, retaining in-frame rearrangements with V and J assigned. Such tables are incomplete; in checked studies, under half of the missing clones stem from an unresolved V gene, and the remainder is unexplained. V and J calls and clone size come straight from that table; D and trimming were deduced from the DNA. For this sample there are around 100,000 clones; around two thirds appear just once. Clones ranked in the top ten supply about 2.6% of the sample.

CDR1 and CDR2, looked up from the germline V gene, are MNHEY and SVGAGI. V gives up 6 bases and J gives up 4 bases, and the segment between their germline ends measures 16 bases. From its cysteine to its phenylalanine, the CDR3 spans 15 amino acids. Just CDR3 DNA is preserved here, 45 bases in frame from base 1. The cohort consisted of 666 healthy bone marrow donors. At the time of sampling, every cohort member was nominally healthy, though immune exposures that went unrecorded were likely present. The donor tested CMV seropositive, placing the donor among the 250 to 350 seropositive members of the cohort. A peripheral blood sample was collected from each donor, and TCR beta sequencing was performed on peripheral blood mononuclear cells. Genomic DNA extraction from the blood cell samples was performed with the Qiagen DNeasy Blood Extraction Kit.

The rearranged chain carries TRBV6-5 and TRBJ2-1; the D region possibly corresponds to TRBD2 (5 bases align). Sequencing was carried out using PBMCs. The origin of this receptor is a man in his fifties or sixties in good health and CMV-seropositive. The CDR3: CASSLDYSQYNEQFF. The nucleotide sequence reads TGTGCCAGCAGCCTCGACTACTCCCAATACAATGAGCAGTTCTTC.